What follows are 18 T cell receptor beta chains derived from one specimen sequenced in a study of immune evolution from preneoplasia to lung adenocarcinoma. Assay: immunoSEQ multiplex PCR; the TCRdb copy retains only in-frame clones and omits some. Of tens of thousands of clones listed, over 75% are singletons. Specimen: FFPE invasive lung adenocarcinoma tissue. These receptors originate from a person between 55 and 70 years old with lung adenocarcinoma.

Only a few counts were recorded for this clone. Written as DNA, the CDR3 is TGTGCCAGCAGTGACAAGGGATCGGGAGCTAACTATGGCTACACCTTC. It yields the protein CASSDKGSGANYGYTF. V gene TRBV2 combines with J gene TRBJ1-2; D gene unclear. Germline V CDR1 and CDR2: SNHLY, FYNNEI. Trimming cost V 3 bases and J 0 bases, with 14 bases left between them. The CDR3 has 16 amino acids.

This chain connects TRBV19 to TRBJ1-5; D ambiguous. Trimming took 4 bases from V and 4 from J, leaving 14 bases between them. The CDR3 length is 15 residues. Germline-derived CDR1 and CDR2 are LNHDA and SQIVND (reference sequence). Here the CDR3 reads CASSTPGEFNQPQHF. The CDR3 DNA follows: TGTGCCAGTAGTACCCCGGGAGAGTTTAATCAGCCCCAGCATTTT.

This chain uses TRBV29-1 with TRBJ2-7, with TRBD2 matching over 8 bases. This CDR3 comprises 13 residues. The V gene end was trimmed by 7 bases and the J gene end by 4 bases; junction bases not matched to a gene: 9. Germline CDR1 is SQVTM and CDR2 is ANQGSEA. CDR3 DNA: TGCAGCGCCCGAGGACTAGCAGGATACGAGCAGTACTTC. Translating it yields CSARGLAGYEQYF.

CDR3 region: CASSFLQGSTYEQYF. The CDR3 DNA follows: TGTGCCAGCAGTTTCCTACAGGGATCCACCTACGAGCAGTACTTC. The chain is built from TRBV27 and TRBJ2-7; weak D call: TRBD1 (6 bases). The V end was cut by 3 bases, the J end by 2 bases, with 14 bases between. Germline V CDR1 and CDR2: MNHEY, SMNVEV (reference sequence). CDR3 length equals 15 residues.

V gene TRBV7-9 combines with J gene TRBJ1-2, with TRBD1 as a possible D gene (5 bases). Germline V gene data show CDR1 as SEHNR and CDR2 as FQNEAQ (reference sequence). Trimming stripped 5 bases from V and 0 bases from J, with 10 bases between. The length of the CDR3 is 14 residues. CDR3 in amino acids: CASSARVTNYGYTF. For the CDR3, the DNA is TGTGCCAGCAGCGCCAGGGTAACTAACTATGGCTACACCTTC.

The CDR3: CAWSRGQSHQPQHF. Written as DNA, the CDR3 is TGTGCCTGGAGTCGGGGACAGTCGCATCAGCCCCAGCATTTT. The chain employs TRBV30 and TRBJ1-5; TRBD1 agrees at 7 bases. The ends lost 2 bases at V and 5 bases at J; junction bases unmatched: 6. The CDR3 has 14 amino acids. Germline lookup yields CDR1 GTSNPN and CDR2 SVGIG (reference sequence).

CDR3 nucleotide sequence: TGTGCCAGCAGCTTGACCAGGGAGGGGACCCAGTACTTC. This gives the protein CASSLTREGTQYF. The genes are TRBV7-9 and TRBJ2-5; 7 nucleotides agree with TRBD2. Germline-derived CDR1 and CDR2 are SEHNR and FQNEAQ (reference sequence). Trimming took 3 bases from V and 7 from J; bases not matched to a gene: 5. This CDR3 has 13 amino acids.

V usage is TRBV30 and J usage is TRBJ1-5; a weak D match, TRBD1 (5 bases). Germline V CDR1 and CDR2: GTSNPN, SVGIG (reference sequence). V was trimmed by 5 bases and J by 0 bases, leaving 8 bases between them. This CDR3 spans 13 amino acids. CDR3 loop: CAWGGDSNQPQHF. The CDR3 region has the DNA TGTGCCTGGGGGGGGGATAGCAATCAGCCCCAGCATTTT.

The chain employs TRBV10-2 and TRBJ2-1, with D possibly TRBD2 on 5 matching bases. The CDR3 totals 16 residues. Trimming shortened V by 7 bases and J by 9 bases, and 25 bases separated the two germline ends. Germline lookup yields CDR1 WSHSY and CDR2 SAAADI. CDR3 protein: CASMPFLATAGGEQFF. As DNA, the CDR3 is TGCGCCAGCATGCCCTTCCTAGCTACCGCGGGCGGTGAGCAGTTCTTC.

A remark on this clone: A read error may account for a junction end that differs from germline. The chain is built from TRBV5-1 and TRBJ2-7; D remains unclear. CDR1 is SGHRS, CDR2 YFSETQ, per germline. The CDR3 runs to 10 residues. The CDR3 region has the DNA TGCGCCAGCAGCTCCTCCGAGCAGTACTTC. This sequence encodes CASSSSEQYF.

This chain uses TRBV28 with TRBJ2-7, with 10 bases identical to TRBD1. Germline trimming cut 6 bases from V and 11 bases from J; bases unmatched to any gene: 10. Germline V gene sequence: CDR1 MDHEN, CDR2 SYDVKM. The CDR3 covers 13 residues. CDR3 in amino acids: CASSRDRGYVEYF. The CDR3 DNA follows: TGTGCCAGCAGCCGGGACAGGGGATATGTGGAGTACTTC.

This clone is judged medium-sized. This chain connects TRBV11-2 to TRBJ1-1; D perhaps matches TRBD1 (5 bases). Looked up from germline, CDR1 is SGHAT and CDR2 is FQNNGV. The germline V and J ends were trimmed by 5 bases and 4 bases, with 23 bases remaining between them. The CDR3 is 17 residues long. The chain's CDR3 is CASSPTGLSDRTTEAFF. The CDR3 nucleotides read TGTGCCAGCAGCCCAACGGGGCTCAGCGACCGGACCACTGAAGCTTTCTTT. The variable domain in full, with the rest retrieved from reference TRBV11-2 and TRBJ1-1, is EAGVAQSPRYKIIEKRQSVAFWCNPISGHATLYWYQQILGQGPKLLIQFQNNGVVDDSQLPKDRFSAERLKGVDSTLKIQPAKLEDSAVYLCASSPTGLSDRTTEAFFGQGTRLTVV.

This clone was seen only once. The chain uses TRBV11-3 and TRBJ2-1; 11 nucleotides match TRBD2. The CDR3 runs to 15 residues. In germline, CDR1 is SGHNT, CDR2 YENEEA. J gave up 7 bases and V 5 bases, and 7 bases lay outside the gene matches. The CDR3, as DNA: TGTGCCAGCAGCCCTACTAGCGGGAGAATGAATGAGCAGTTCTTC. It translates to CASSPTSGRMNEQFF. Variable domain in full (rest from reference TRBV11-3 and TRBJ2-1): EAGVVQSPRYKIIEKKQPVAFWCNPISGHNTLYWYLQNLGQGPELLIRYENEEAVDDSQLPKDRFSAERLKGVDSTLKIQPAELGDSAVYLCASSPTSGRMNEQFFGPGTRLTVL.

The chain uses TRBV29-1 and TRBJ2-7; 7 nucleotides line up with TRBD1. The germline V gene has CDR1 SQVTM and CDR2 ANQGSEA. With 4 bases clipped from V and 4 bases from J, the junction kept 10 bases outside the gene matches. The CDR3 length is 14 residues. In nucleotides, the CDR3 is TGCAGCGTTGTCCCTCAGGGGGTAAGATACGAGCAGTACTTC. It specifies CSVVPQGVRYEQYF.

The DNA for the CDR3 is TGCAGCGTTGTATACGGGGTAGAGACCCAGTACTTC. As protein: CSVVYGVETQYF. This chain uses TRBV29-1 with TRBJ2-5, with D possibly matching TRBD2 (5 bases). The length of the CDR3 is 12 residues. CDR1 and CDR2 from the germline V gene are SQVTM and ANQGSEA. The V gene lost 4 bases and the J gene lost 4 bases, with 10 bases spanning the gap.

Details on this clone: With a much larger clone just one base away, this may be a read error. Other nucleotide sequences from this sample produce the same CDR3. The chain carries TRBV5-6 and TRBJ2-7, with TRBD1 identical over 7 bases. The CDR3 contains 17 residues. CDR1 and CDR2 from the germline V gene are SGHDT and YYEEEE. The DNA of the CDR3 is TGTGCTAGCAGCTCATATGGACAGGAGCAACTAGCCTACGAGCAGTACTTC. As protein: CASSSYGQEQLAYEQYF.

The rearrangement uses TRBV5-1 and TRBJ2-3; either TRBD1 or TRBD2 may supply D (5 bases each). Trimming stripped 5 bases from V and 2 bases from J, with 12 bases between. CDR1 is SGHRS, CDR2 YFSETQ, per germline. This CDR3 region has 14 residues. CDR3 amino acids: CASSMGEYTDTQYF. The DNA for the CDR3 is TGCGCCAGCAGTATGGGGGAATACACAGATACGCAGTATTTT.

The CDR3 region has the DNA TGTGCCAGCAGCCAAGGTTCGGGTGAGCAGTTCTTC. Protein sequence: CASSQGSGEQFF. This rearrangement joins TRBV4-2 to TRBJ2-1; no firm D call. The CDR3 extends over 12 amino acids. V lost 1 base and J 9 bases, leaving 7 bases between the germline ends. The germline V gene has CDR1 LGHNA and CDR2 YNFKEQ.